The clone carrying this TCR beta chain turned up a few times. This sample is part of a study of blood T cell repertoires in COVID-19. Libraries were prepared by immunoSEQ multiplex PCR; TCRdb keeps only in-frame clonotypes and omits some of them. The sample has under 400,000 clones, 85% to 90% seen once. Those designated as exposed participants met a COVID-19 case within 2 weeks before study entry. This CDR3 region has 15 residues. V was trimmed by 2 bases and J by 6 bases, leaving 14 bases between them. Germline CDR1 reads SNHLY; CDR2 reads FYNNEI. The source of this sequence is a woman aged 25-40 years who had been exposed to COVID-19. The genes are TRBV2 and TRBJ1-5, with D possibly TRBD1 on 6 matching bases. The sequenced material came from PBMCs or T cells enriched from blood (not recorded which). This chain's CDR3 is CASSEQAGEGQPQHF. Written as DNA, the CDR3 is TGTGCCAGCAGTGAACAGGCAGGGGAGGGTCAGCCCCAGCATTTT.